This is a list of T cell receptor beta chains from one sample in a study of HIV-infected patients and healthy controls. A single record per CDR3 protein comes from TCRdb applying MiXCR to the 5' RACE reads. The repertoire consists of thousands of distinct CDR3 sequences, with around 5.8% occurring once and the leading ten covering about 7.7%. Sequencing was carried out using blood. These receptors were taken from an adult in good health. The CDR3 runs from the conserved cysteine through the conserved F or W. The D gene is left open where the match is weak. Not every row has a clone size; where given, it reads once, few, many or a size class.

D | J | V | size | DNA | CDR3
- | TRBJ1-1 | TRBV19 | medium-sized | TGTGCCAGTACCTTTCTCGGGAAGAACACTGAAGCTTTCTTT | CASTFLGKNTEAFF
TRBD1 | TRBJ2-1 | TRBV18 | many | TGTGCCAGCTCACCGGGAATTTGGGACAGGGATGAGTTTGAGCAGTTCTTC | CASSPGIWDRDEFEQFF
- | TRBJ2-1 | TRBV20-1 | medium-sized | TGCAGTGCTCATCCTAATGTAGGGGCCAGGGGTGAGCAGTTCTTC | CSAHPNVGARGEQFF
- | TRBJ1-4 | TRBV7-2 | many | TGTGCCAGCAGCCCTCTAAATGAAAAACTGTTTTTT | CASSPLNEKLFF
- | TRBJ1-5 | TRBV6-2/TRBV6-3 | many | TGTGCCAGCAGAGCACAGGGCTACCAGGGGAGCAATCAGCCCCAGCATTTT | CASRAQGYQGSNQPQHF
TRBD2 | TRBJ2-3 | TRBV6-1 | many | TGTGCCAGCAGTGAAGCAGCGGGGGGGCCAGATACGCAGTATTTT | CASSEAAGGPDTQYF
- | TRBJ1-2 | TRBV12-3/TRBV12-4 | medium-sized | TGTGCCAGCAGTTTTAGACCGGACAGCCATGGCTACACCTTC | CASSFRPDSHGYTF
- | TRBJ2-5 | TRBV27 | many | TGTGCCAGCAGTCGCAGACTAGAGGAGACCCAGTACTTC | CASSRRLEETQYF
TRBD2 | TRBJ2-3 | TRBV7-2 | medium-sized | TGTGCCAGCAGCCATAGCGGGGCGAGCACAGATACGCAGTATTTT | CASSHSGASTDTQYF
- | TRBJ2-2 | TRBV10-3 | medium-sized | TGTGCCATCAGTGAGTCCGTAACGGGAGAGACCGGGGAGCTGTTTTTT | CAISESVTGETGELFF
TRBD2 | TRBJ2-1 | TRBV14 | - | TGTGCCAGCAGCCAAGACCTTCGGTCTAGCGGGAATGGTGAGCAGTTCTTC | CASSQDLRSSGNGEQFF
- | TRBJ2-7 | TRBV6-5 | few | TGTGCCAGCAGGGTCCCGCACTCCTACGAGCAGTACTTC | CASRVPHSYEQYF
TRBD1 | TRBJ1-4 | TRBV7-3 | medium-sized | TGTGCCAGCAGCTTGGGACAGGGAGTGGGAAAACTGTTTTTT | CASSLGQGVGKLFF
- | TRBJ2-3 | TRBV7-9 | medium-sized | TGTGCCAGCAGCTTAGGGGGGAACACAGATACGCAGTATTTT | CASSLGGNTDTQYF